The 3 T cell receptor beta chains in this list originate from one sample, sequenced in a study of T cells in Graves' hyperthyroidism and ophthalmopathy. Using RNA transcripts as the source, TCR beta CDR3 regions were amplified. A first-round RT-PCR of the TCR CDR3 used the HTBI primer set. TCRdb passed the multiplex PCR reads through MiXCR, listing each CDR3 protein once. Of about 130,000 distinct CDR3 sequences listed, around 21% are singletons. The sample was blood. The receptors were sampled from a woman aged 45 to 65 with Graves' hyperthyroidism that later progressed to Graves' ophthalmopathy.

The V and J genes are TRBV6-2 or TRBV6-3 and TRBJ1-5; 8 bases align to TRBD1. V shed 4 bases, J shed 2 bases, and the junction held 10 bases outside the gene matches. The CDR3 contains 17 residues. In germline, CDR1 is MNHEY, CDR2 SVGEGT. This chain's CDR3 is CASSSDGTGLGNQPQHF. CDR3 in DNA: TGTGCCAGCAGTTCAGATGGGACAGGTTTGGGCAATCAGCCCCAGCATTTT.

The DNA for the CDR3 is TGCAGTGCTAGACCCAGGACAGGGACCTTCTATGGCTACACCTTC. Its translation: CSARPRTGTFYGYTF. V and J are TRBV20-1 and TRBJ1-2, with 8 bases matching TRBD1. This CDR3 has 15 residues. Per germline, CDR1 DFQATT and CDR2 SNEGSKA (reference sequence). Germline trimming cut 2 bases from V and 4 bases from J; bases unmatched to any gene: 9.

The rearrangement uses TRBV28 and TRBJ2-3; TRBD2 agrees at 7 bases. In germline, CDR1 is MDHEN, CDR2 SYDVKM. CDR3 length equals 17 residues. V lost 6 bases to trimming and J lost 0 bases; unmatched junction nucleotides: 12. CDR3 sequence (DNA): TGTGCCAGCAGGGGGCCAGTTGCGGGAGTAAGCACAGATACGCAGTATTTT. It is translated as CASRGPVAGVSTDTQYF. Using reference TRBV28 and TRBJ2-3 for the parts outside the CDR3, the full variable domain is DVKVTQSSRYLVKRTGEKVFLECVQDMDHENMFWYRQDPGLGLRLIYFSYDVKMKEKGDIPEGYSVSREKKERFSLILESASTNQTSMYLCASRGPVAGVSTDTQYFGPGTRLTVL.